Each of the 17 T cell receptor beta chains below was sequenced from the same sample in a study of cytomegalovirus exposure and HLA in healthy donors. PCR primers comprised 60 Vbeta and 13 Jbeta primers. Produced via immunoSEQ multiplex PCR; TCRdb's table is partial and in-frame only. This table holds 100,000 to 150,000 clones, 80% found once. Sample: PBMCs. The receptors stem from a female donor in good health and CMV-seronegative.

The chain uses TRBV29-1 and TRBJ1-4, with D perhaps matching TRBD1 (5 bases). V was pared by 5 bases and J by 7 bases, with 14 bases between. Germline V gives CDR1 SQVTM, CDR2 ANQGSEA. CDR3 length: 13 residues. The CDR3 DNA is TGCAGCGTTTCTTCACAGGTCGGTGAAAAACTGTTTTTT. Translation: CSVSSQVGEKLFF.

This sequence joins TRBV6-1 and TRBJ2-3; D is perhaps TRBD1 (5 bases). Germline V gene lookup returns CDR1 MNHNS and CDR2 SASEGT. The CDR3 covers 15 residues. Trimming shortened V by 5 bases and J by 5 bases, and 17 bases separated the two germline ends. CDR3 coding DNA: TGTGCCAGCAGTAGACAGACAGTACCCCAAGATACGCAGTATTTT. This encodes CASSRQTVPQDTQYF.

The chain couples TRBV7-9 to TRBJ1-6; D possibly corresponds to TRBD1 (6 bases). Germline CDR1 SEHNR, CDR2 FQNEAQ (reference sequence). The CDR3 is 15 residues long. V lost 5 bases to trimming and J lost 7 bases, with 15 bases between them. For the CDR3, the DNA is TGTGCCAGCAGCGGGGGCGGACGGAGAAATTCACCCCTCCACTTT. Its protein is CASSGGGRRNSPLHF.

J is TRBJ2-1 and V is TRBV9; no definite D call. CDR1 and CDR2 (germline): SGDLS, YYNGEE. The CDR3 totals 13 residues. V lost 4 bases, J lost 9 bases, and 14 bases lay in between. The CDR3 region has the DNA TGTGCCAGCAGCAAAAATCCCTGGAGTGAGCAGTTCTTC. Translated, it gives CASSKNPWSEQFF.

The gene calls are TRBV7-7 and TRBJ2-5; 13 bases map to TRBD2. Germline V lookup: CDR1 SSHAT, CDR2 FNYEAQ (reference sequence). The CDR3 has 16 residues. Germline trimming cut 5 bases from V and 3 bases from J; bases unmatched to any gene: 6. The CDR3 coding sequence is TGTGCCAGCAGCCTAGGGGGGACTAGCGGGAAAGAGACCCAGTACTTC. Its protein is CASSLGGTSGKETQYF.

This clone showed up just once. This chain uses TRBV5-1 with TRBJ2-2; 9 nucleotides line up with TRBD2. Per the germline V gene, CDR1 is SGHRS and CDR2 is YFSETQ. This CDR3 region has 17 residues. After removal of 1 base from V and 4 bases from J, the junction contained 8 bases not matched to a gene. CDR3 in DNA: TGCGCCAGCAGCTTGTCGGTGGCGGGGGGGTCCACCGGGGAGCTGTTTTTT. Encoded protein: CASSLSVAGGSTGELFF.

The chain employs TRBV19 and TRBJ2-2, with TRBD2 matching over 11 bases. CDR1 and CDR2 from the germline V gene are LNHDA and SQIVND (reference sequence). There are 14 residues in the CDR3. After removal of 10 bases from V and 2 bases from J, the junction contained 3 bases not matched to a gene. The CDR3 coding sequence is TGTGCCATCGGGACTAGCGGTAACACCGGGGAGCTGTTTTTT. Translation gives CAIGTSGNTGELFF.

The chain has TRBV7-9 and TRBJ2-7; D is perhaps TRBD2 (5 bases). Germline assignment: CDR1 SEHNR and CDR2 FQNEAQ (reference sequence). Trimming removed 5 bases from V and 2 bases from J, with 16 bases in between. The CDR3 runs to 15 residues. The CDR3 bases are TGTGCCAGCAGCCCGGCTACGGGAACCCCCTACGAGCAGTACTTC. The encoded protein is CASSPATGTPYEQYF.

This rearrangement joins TRBV11-2 to TRBJ2-7; D is undetermined. The germline gives CDR1 SGHAT, CDR2 FQNNGV. Trimming shortened V by 5 bases and J by 2 bases, and 19 bases separated the two germline ends. This CDR3 contains 16 residues. CDR3 coding DNA: TGTGCCAGCAGCCCAGTCTCGGGTCCAGCAACCTACGAGCAGTACTTC. It specifies CASSPVSGPATYEQYF.

The J gene is TRBJ2-1, the V gene TRBV7-9; perhaps TRBD2 as D (6 bases). CDR1 and CDR2 from the germline V gene are SEHNR and FQNEAQ (reference sequence). This CDR3 comprises 15 residues. Trimming left V 5 bases short and J 4 bases short, with 15 bases between. CDR3 loop: CASSPREDYYNEQFF. The CDR3 DNA follows: TGTGCCAGCAGCCCCAGAGAGGACTATTACAATGAGCAGTTCTTC.

The chain carries TRBV28 and TRBJ1-2, with D perhaps TRBD1 (5 bases). V was cut by 10 bases and J by 12 bases, with 12 bases left in between. The CDR3 length is 9 residues. Looked up from germline, CDR1 is MDHEN and CDR2 is SYDVKM. CDR3 nucleotide sequence: TGTGCCACGAACCGGGGGGACACCTTC. Its translation: CATNRGDTF.

This clone was detected only a few times. The chain combines TRBV21-1 with TRBJ2-7; the tabulated D call, TRBD1, remains unverified against the DNA. TRBV21-1 is a known pseudogene. This CDR3 is 15 amino acids long. CDR3 in DNA: TGTGCCAGCAGCAAAACAGGGTCGGGCTCCTACGAGCAGTACTTC. This encodes CASSKTGSGSYEQYF.

The count of this clone is one. The junction departs from the called germline gene at one end, perhaps through a read error. The chain carries TRBV14 and TRBJ2-6, with a tentative D call TRBD1 (5 bases). This CDR3 comprises 15 residues. Germline CDR1 reads SGHDN; CDR2 reads FVKESK. The CDR3 region has the DNA TGTGCCAGCAGCCTGCTGGGCTCTGGGGCCAACGGCCTGACTTTC. Translation: CASSLLGSGANGLTF.

The chain employs TRBV7-3 and TRBJ2-1; 8 bases are a match to TRBD2. The CDR3 totals 15 residues. Germline V gene data show CDR1 as SGHTA and CDR2 as FQGTGA. J gave up 6 bases and V 5 bases, and 9 bases lay outside the gene matches. The DNA of the CDR3 is TGTGCCAGCAGCCCCGTGGGCGGGGGGTTCAATGAGCAGTTCTTC. Translating gives CASSPVGGGFNEQFF.

The chain employs TRBV30 and TRBJ1-6; 7 nucleotides match TRBD1. The CDR3 has 15 residues. The trim removed 3 bases at V and 9 bases at J, leaving 11 bases unmatched. Germline V gives CDR1 GTSNPN, CDR2 SVGIG (reference sequence). The DNA for the CDR3 is TGTGCCTGGAGCGCGAAGACAGGGATAGGTTCACCCCTCCACTTT. Translating gives CAWSAKTGIGSPLHF.

The V call is TRBV5-6, the J call TRBJ2-3; 8 bases align to TRBD2. The CDR3 is 14 residues long. Losses at the gene ends were 4 bases for V and 2 bases for J; bases not matched to a gene: 3. Germline V gene lookup returns CDR1 SGHDT and CDR2 YYEEEE. The CDR3 here is CASSGTSTTDTQYF. In nucleotides, the CDR3 is TGTGCCAGCAGCGGGACTAGTACCACAGATACGCAGTATTTT.

This chain uses TRBV9 with TRBJ2-1; D remains ambiguous. This CDR3 spans 13 amino acids. Germline V gives CDR1 SGDLS, CDR2 YYNGEE. Trimming stripped 3 bases from V and 7 bases from J, with 11 bases between. The CDR3 DNA follows: TGTGCCAGCAGCGCCGACTGGTCTAATGAGCAGTTCTTC. Its protein product is CASSADWSNEQFF.